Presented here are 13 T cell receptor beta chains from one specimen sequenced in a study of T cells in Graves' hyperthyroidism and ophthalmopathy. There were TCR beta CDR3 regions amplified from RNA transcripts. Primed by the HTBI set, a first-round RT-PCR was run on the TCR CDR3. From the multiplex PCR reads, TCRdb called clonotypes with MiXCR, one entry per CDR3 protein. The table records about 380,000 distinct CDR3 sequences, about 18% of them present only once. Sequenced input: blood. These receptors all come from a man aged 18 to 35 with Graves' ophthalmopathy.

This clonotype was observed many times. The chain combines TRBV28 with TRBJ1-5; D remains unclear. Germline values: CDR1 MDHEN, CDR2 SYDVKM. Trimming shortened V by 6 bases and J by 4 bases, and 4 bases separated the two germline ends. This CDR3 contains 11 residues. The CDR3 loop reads CASSRNQPQHF. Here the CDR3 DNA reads TGTGCCAGCAGCAGAAATCAGCCCCAGCATTTT.

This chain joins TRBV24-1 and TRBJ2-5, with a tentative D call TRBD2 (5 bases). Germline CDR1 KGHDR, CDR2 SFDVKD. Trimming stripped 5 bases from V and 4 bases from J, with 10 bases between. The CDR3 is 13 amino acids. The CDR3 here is CATSGGFGETQYF. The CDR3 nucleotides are TGTGCCACCAGTGGCGGGTTTGGAGAGACCCAGTACTTC.

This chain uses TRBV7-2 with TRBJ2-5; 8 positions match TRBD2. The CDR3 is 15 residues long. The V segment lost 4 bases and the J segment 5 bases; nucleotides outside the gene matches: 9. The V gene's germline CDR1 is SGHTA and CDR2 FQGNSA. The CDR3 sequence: CASSSRGGPGETQYF. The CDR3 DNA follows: TGTGCCAGCAGCTCCCGCGGGGGGCCTGGGGAGACCCAGTACTTC.

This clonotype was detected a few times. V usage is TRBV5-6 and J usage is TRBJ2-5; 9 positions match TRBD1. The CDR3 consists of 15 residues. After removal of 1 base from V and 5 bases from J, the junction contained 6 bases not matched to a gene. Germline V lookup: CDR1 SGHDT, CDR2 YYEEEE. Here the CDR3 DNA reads TGTGCCAGCAGCTTGCAGGACAGGGGATGGGAGACCCAGTACTTC. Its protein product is CASSLQDRGWETQYF.

The CDR3 DNA sequence: TGTGCCAGCAGTCTTACTAGCGGGGGAGATGAGCAGTTCTTC. As protein: CASSLTSGGDEQFF. J is TRBJ2-1 and V is TRBV7-7, with 11 bases aligning to TRBD2. CDR1 and CDR2 (germline): SSHAT, FNYEAQ (reference sequence). Trimming at V came to 6 bases and at J to 8 bases, leaving 6 bases not matched to a gene. This CDR3 region has 14 residues.

The CDR3 loop reads CASSDTGVNQPQHF. CDR3 nucleotides: TGTGCCAGCAGTGACACAGGGGTAAATCAGCCCCAGCATTTT. J is TRBJ1-5 and V is TRBV2; 7 nucleotides match TRBD1. The CDR3 length is 14 residues. V lost 3 bases, J lost 4 bases, and 3 bases stayed unmatched. Germline V gene sequence: CDR1 SNHLY, CDR2 FYNNEI.

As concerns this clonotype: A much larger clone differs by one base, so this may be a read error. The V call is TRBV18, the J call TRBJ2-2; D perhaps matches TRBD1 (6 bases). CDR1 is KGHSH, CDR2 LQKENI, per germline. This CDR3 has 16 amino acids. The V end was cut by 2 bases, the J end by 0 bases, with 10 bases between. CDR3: CASSPRRTANTGELFF. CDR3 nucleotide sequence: TGTGCCAGCTCACCAAGGAGGACAGCGAACACCGGGGAGCTGTTTTTT.

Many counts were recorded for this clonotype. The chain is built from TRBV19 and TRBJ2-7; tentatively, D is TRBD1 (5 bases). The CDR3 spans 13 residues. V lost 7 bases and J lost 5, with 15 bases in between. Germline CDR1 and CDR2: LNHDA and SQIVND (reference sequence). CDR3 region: CASIDPGSHEQYF. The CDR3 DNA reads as TGTGCCAGTATTGATCCAGGGTCCCACGAGCAGTACTTC. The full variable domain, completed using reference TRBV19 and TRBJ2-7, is DGGITQSPKYLFRKEGQNVTLSCEQNLNHDAMYWYRQDPGQGLRLIYYSQIVNDFQKGDIAEGYSVSREKKESFPLTVTSAQKNPTAFYLCASIDPGSHEQYFGPGTRLTVT.

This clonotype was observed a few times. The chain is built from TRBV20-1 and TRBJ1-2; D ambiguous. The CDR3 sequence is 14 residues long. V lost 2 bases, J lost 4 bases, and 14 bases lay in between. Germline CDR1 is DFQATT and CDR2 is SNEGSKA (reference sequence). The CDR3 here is CSARTDFWGYGYTF. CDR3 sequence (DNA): TGCAGTGCTAGAACGGACTTTTGGGGCTATGGCTACACCTTC.

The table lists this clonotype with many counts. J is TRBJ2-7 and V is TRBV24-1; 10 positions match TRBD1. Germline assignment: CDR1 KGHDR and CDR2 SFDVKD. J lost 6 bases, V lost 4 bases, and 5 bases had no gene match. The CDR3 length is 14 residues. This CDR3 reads CATSDQGQGREQYF. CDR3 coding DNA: TGTGCCACCAGTGACCAGGGACAGGGGCGCGAGCAGTACTTC.

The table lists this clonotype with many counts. The CDR3 region has the DNA TGTGCCAGCAGTATGACAGGGGGCACTGAAGCTTTCTTT. Protein: CASSMTGGTEAFF. The chain has TRBV12-3 or TRBV12-4 and TRBJ1-1; 9 nucleotides align to TRBD1. The trim removed 5 bases at V and 4 bases at J, leaving 2 bases unmatched. The CDR3 covers 13 residues.

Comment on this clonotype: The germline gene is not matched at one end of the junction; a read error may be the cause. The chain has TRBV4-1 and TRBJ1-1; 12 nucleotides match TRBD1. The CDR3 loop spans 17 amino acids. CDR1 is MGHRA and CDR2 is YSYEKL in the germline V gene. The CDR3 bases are TGTGCCAGCAACATGGGACAGGGGGCGGTTGAGGACACTGAAGCTTTCTTT. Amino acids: CASNMGQGAVEDTEAFF.

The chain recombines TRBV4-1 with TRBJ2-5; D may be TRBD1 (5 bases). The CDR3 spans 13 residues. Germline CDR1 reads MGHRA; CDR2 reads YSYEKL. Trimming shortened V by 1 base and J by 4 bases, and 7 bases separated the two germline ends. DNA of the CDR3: TGCGCCAGCAGCCAAGTTAGGGGAGAGACCCAGTACTTC. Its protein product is CASSQVRGETQYF.